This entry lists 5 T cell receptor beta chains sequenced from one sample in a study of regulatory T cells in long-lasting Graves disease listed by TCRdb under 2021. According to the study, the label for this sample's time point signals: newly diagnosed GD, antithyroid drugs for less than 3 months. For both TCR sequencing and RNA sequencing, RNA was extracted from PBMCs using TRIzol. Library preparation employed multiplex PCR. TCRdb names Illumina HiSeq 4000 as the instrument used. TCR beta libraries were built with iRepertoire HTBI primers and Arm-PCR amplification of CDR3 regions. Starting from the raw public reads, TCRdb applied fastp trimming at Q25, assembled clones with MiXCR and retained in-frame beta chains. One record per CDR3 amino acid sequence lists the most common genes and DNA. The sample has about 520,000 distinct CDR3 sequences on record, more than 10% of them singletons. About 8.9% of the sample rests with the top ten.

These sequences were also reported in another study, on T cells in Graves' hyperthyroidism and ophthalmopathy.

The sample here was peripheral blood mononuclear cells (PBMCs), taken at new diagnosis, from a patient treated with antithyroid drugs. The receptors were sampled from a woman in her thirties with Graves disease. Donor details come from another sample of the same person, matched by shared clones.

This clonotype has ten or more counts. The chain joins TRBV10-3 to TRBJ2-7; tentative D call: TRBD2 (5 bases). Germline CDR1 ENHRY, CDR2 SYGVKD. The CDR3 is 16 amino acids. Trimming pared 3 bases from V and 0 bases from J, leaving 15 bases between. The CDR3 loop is CAISEIRSDFSYEQYF. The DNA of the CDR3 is TGTGCCATCAGTGAAATTCGATCGGACTTCTCCTACGAGCAGTACTTC.

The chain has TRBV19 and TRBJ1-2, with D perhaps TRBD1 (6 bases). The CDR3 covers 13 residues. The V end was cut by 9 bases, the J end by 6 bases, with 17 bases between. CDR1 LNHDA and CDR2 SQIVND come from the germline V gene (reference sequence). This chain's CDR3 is CARSPRDNNGYTF. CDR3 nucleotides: TGTGCCAGATCGCCCAGGGACAATAATGGCTACACCTTC.

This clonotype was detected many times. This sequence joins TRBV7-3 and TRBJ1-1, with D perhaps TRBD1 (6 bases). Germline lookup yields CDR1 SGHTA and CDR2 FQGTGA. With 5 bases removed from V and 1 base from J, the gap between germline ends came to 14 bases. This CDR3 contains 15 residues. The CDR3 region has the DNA TGTGCCAGCAGCAGACTGGGGGCTGCGAACACTGAAGCTTTCTTT. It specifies CASSRLGAANTEAFF. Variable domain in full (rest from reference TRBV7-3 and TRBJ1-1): GAGVSQTPSNKVTEKGKYVELRCDPISGHTALYWYRQSLGQGPEFLIYFQGTGAADDSGLPNDRFFAVRPEGSVSTLKIQRTERGDSAVYLCASSRLGAANTEAFFGQGTRLTVV.

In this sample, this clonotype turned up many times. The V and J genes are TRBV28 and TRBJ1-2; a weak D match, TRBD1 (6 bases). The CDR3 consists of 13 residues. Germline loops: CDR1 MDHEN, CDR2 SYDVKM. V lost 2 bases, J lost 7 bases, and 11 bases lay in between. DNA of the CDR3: TGTGCCAGCAGTTTAGGGGGCGGCCCTGGCTACACCTTC. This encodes CASSLGGGPGYTF.

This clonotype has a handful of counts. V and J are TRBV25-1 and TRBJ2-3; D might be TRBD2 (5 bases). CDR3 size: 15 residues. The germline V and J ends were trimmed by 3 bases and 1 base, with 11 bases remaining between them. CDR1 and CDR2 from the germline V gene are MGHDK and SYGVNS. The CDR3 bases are TGTGCCAGCAGTGACCCTAGCCGTCGCACAGATACGCAGTATTTT. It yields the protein CASSDPSRRTDTQYF.